The 18 T cell receptor beta chains presented below share a single source sample, sequenced in a study of T cell responses to AZD1222 COVID-19 vaccine. Sequencing was performed with immunoSEQ multiplex PCR; in TCRdb, only in-frame clones are kept and a portion is missing. Of about 140,000 clones in the sample, over 75% were seen once. The source material was peripheral blood, sampled on day 0 of AZD1222 vaccination. Source of these receptors: an adult in good health.

This clone has a single count. The chain joins TRBV6-4 to TRBJ2-1; the D gene could be TRBD1 or TRBD2 (5 bases each). Trimming removed 0 bases at V and 0 bases at J, with 15 bases between. Per germline, CDR1 MRHNA and CDR2 SNTAGT. CDR3 length equals 18 residues. The CDR3 DNA sequence: TGTGCCAGCAGTGACTCGATGGGTTGGGGGAGCTCCTACAATGAGCAGTTCTTC. The encoded protein is CASSDSMGWGSSYNEQFF.

This clone was picked up one time. This sequence joins TRBV27 and TRBJ2-3, with D maybe TRBD2 (6 bases). V lost 6 bases and J 1 base, leaving 11 bases between the germline ends. This CDR3 spans 14 amino acids. Germline-derived CDR1 and CDR2 are MNHEY and SMNVEV (reference sequence). CDR3 amino acids: CASRTPGGTDTQYF. The CDR3 DNA reads as TGTGCCAGCAGAACTCCGGGAGGCACAGATACGCAGTATTTT.

The CDR3 DNA sequence: TGTGCCAGCTCACCCGGGACAGATAATGGCTACACCTTC. Its translation is CASSPGTDNGYTF. This sequence joins TRBV18 and TRBJ1-2; 7 nucleotides agree with TRBD1. Unmatched junction bases numbered 4, after V lost 3 bases and J lost 6 bases. Germline V gives CDR1 KGHSH, CDR2 LQKENI. The CDR3 has 13 amino acids.

The V call is TRBV12-3 or TRBV12-4, the J call TRBJ1-4; D is undetermined. The length of the CDR3 is 13 residues. Trimming removed 1 base from V and 7 bases from J, with 7 bases in between. The CDR3 DNA sequence: TGTGCCAGCAGTTTAGTGCACAGTGAAAAACTGTTTTTT. The encoded protein is CASSLVHSEKLFF.

The rearrangement uses TRBV2 and TRBJ1-2; unclear D gene. The CDR3 has 13 residues. Deletions cut 8 bases from V and 3 bases from J, with 13 bases between. Germline V gives CDR1 SNHLY, CDR2 FYNNEI. The CDR3 is CASFQAEYYGYTF. Here the CDR3 DNA reads TGTGCCAGCTTTCAAGCCGAATACTATGGCTACACCTTC.

V usage is TRBV7-8 and J usage is TRBJ2-2; either TRBD1 or TRBD2 may supply D (6 bases each). The CDR3 has 15 amino acids. Germline-derived CDR1 and CDR2 are SGHVS and FQNEAQ. V gave up 8 bases and J gave up 9 bases, with 22 bases separating them. DNA of the CDR3: TGTGCCAGCGTTTATGGGGGGCAGGGAGGCAGGGAGCTGTTTTTT. This translates into CASVYGGQGGRELFF.

This clone was seen a few times. The V call is TRBV9, the J call TRBJ1-2; D gene uncertain. Trimming cost V 0 bases and J 6 bases, with 6 bases left between them. This CDR3 has 12 amino acids. CDR1 and CDR2 (germline): SGDLS, YYNGEE. The CDR3 spells CASSVATDGYTF. Here the CDR3 DNA reads TGTGCCAGCAGCGTAGCTACCGATGGCTACACCTTC.

In its sample, this clone was seen once. The chain employs TRBV15 and TRBJ2-5, with 10 bases aligning to TRBD1. Unmatched junction bases numbered 3, after V lost 4 bases and J lost 4 bases. The CDR3 loop spans 14 amino acids. Germline lookup yields CDR1 LNHNV and CDR2 YYDKDF (reference sequence). The CDR3, as DNA: TGTGCCACCAGCAAGACAGGGGGCCGAGAGACCCAGTACTTC. Encoded protein: CATSKTGGRETQYF.

The V gene is TRBV13, the J gene TRBJ1-4; weak D call: TRBD1 (6 bases). CDR1 and CDR2 from the germline V gene are PRHDT and FYEKMQ (reference sequence). The CDR3 is 14 amino acids. With 2 bases removed from V and 8 bases from J, the gap between germline ends came to 12 bases. Here the CDR3 reads CASSLYRDYEKLFF. The CDR3 DNA sequence: TGTGCCAGCAGCTTATACAGGGACTACGAAAAACTGTTTTTT.

The chain has TRBV6-4 and TRBJ2-1, with D perhaps matching TRBD2 (6 bases). The CDR3 extends over 14 amino acids. Trimming cost V 4 bases and J 6 bases, with 13 bases left between them. Per the germline V gene, CDR1 is MRHNA and CDR2 is SNTAGT. CDR3 coding DNA: TGTGCCAGCAGTGTTGAGGCGGGACCCAATGAGCAGTTCTTC. Translating gives CASSVEAGPNEQFF.

The chain links TRBV9 to TRBJ2-7; 8 bases agree with TRBD1. Germline V lookup: CDR1 SGDLS, CDR2 YYNGEE. The CDR3 consists of 15 residues. V lost 0 bases, J lost 4 bases, and 6 bases stayed unmatched. The CDR3 sequence is CASSVAPGQAYEQYF. In DNA, the CDR3 is TGTGCCAGCAGCGTAGCTCCGGGACAGGCGTACGAGCAGTACTTC.

The chain uses TRBV6-5 and TRBJ2-1, with D possibly matching TRBD2 (6 bases). Germline CDR1 reads MNHEY; CDR2 reads SVGAGI. V shed 7 bases and J shed 5 bases, with 15 bases lying between them. The length of the CDR3 is 14 residues. The CDR3 sequence: CASTSAGTHNEQFF. The CDR3 DNA follows: TGTGCCAGCACTAGTGCGGGAACTCACAATGAGCAGTTCTTC.

The rearrangement joins TRBV5-1 to TRBJ2-2, with TRBD1 as a possible D gene (6 bases). The length of the CDR3 is 14 residues. CDR1 is SGHRS, CDR2 YFSETQ, per germline. The V end lost 4 bases, the J end lost 7 bases, and 14 bases lay between the germline ends. The CDR3 is CASSEGHDVGELFF. CDR3 coding DNA: TGCGCCAGCAGCGAGGGACATGATGTCGGGGAGCTGTTTTTT.

This rearrangement joins TRBV4-2 to TRBJ1-5, with TRBD1 as a possible D gene (6 bases). V was clipped by 2 bases and J by 5 bases, with 16 bases between them. CDR1 LGHNA and CDR2 YNFKEQ come from the germline V gene. This CDR3 contains 16 residues. CDR3 DNA sequence: TGTGCCAGCAGCCAAATACAGGGTAGGGCCGATCAGCCCCAGCATTTT. This encodes CASSQIQGRADQPQHF.

The genes are TRBV7-6 and TRBJ1-1; 7 nucleotides match TRBD1. The junction had 9 bases not matched to a gene; V was cut back by 6 bases and J by 5 bases. Per germline, CDR1 SGHVS and CDR2 FNYEAQ. The CDR3 extends over 14 amino acids. The CDR3 reads CASRTGYLGTEAFF. CDR3 DNA sequence: TGTGCCAGCAGGACAGGGTATCTGGGGACTGAAGCTTTCTTT.

This chain uses TRBV11-2 with TRBJ1-2; 8 positions match TRBD1. Germline V lookup: CDR1 SGHAT, CDR2 FQNNGV. CDR3 length: 13 residues. Germline trimming cut 5 bases from V and 5 bases from J; bases unmatched to any gene: 4. The CDR3 spells CASSRQGQYGYTF. In nucleotides, the CDR3 is TGTGCCAGCAGCCGACAGGGGCAATATGGCTACACCTTC.

This clone has a single count. J is TRBJ1-1 and V is TRBV15; D remains ambiguous. Between the trimmed V and J ends, which lost 1 base and 1 base, there was a span of 7 bases. There are 14 residues in the CDR3. Looked up from germline, CDR1 is LNHNV and CDR2 is YYDKDF (reference sequence). The CDR3, as DNA: TGTGCCACCAGCAGAGGTGGGTCGAACACTGAAGCTTTCTTT. The encoded protein is CATSRGGSNTEAFF.

This chain joins TRBV11-2 and TRBJ1-3; no clear D. CDR1 SGHAT and CDR2 FQNNGV come from the germline V gene. Trimming left V 5 bases short and J 1 base short, with 9 bases between. The CDR3 length is 14 residues. CDR3 sequence reads: CASSPFRSGNTIYF. CDR3 bases: TGTGCCAGCAGCCCCTTCAGGTCTGGAAACACCATATATTTT.